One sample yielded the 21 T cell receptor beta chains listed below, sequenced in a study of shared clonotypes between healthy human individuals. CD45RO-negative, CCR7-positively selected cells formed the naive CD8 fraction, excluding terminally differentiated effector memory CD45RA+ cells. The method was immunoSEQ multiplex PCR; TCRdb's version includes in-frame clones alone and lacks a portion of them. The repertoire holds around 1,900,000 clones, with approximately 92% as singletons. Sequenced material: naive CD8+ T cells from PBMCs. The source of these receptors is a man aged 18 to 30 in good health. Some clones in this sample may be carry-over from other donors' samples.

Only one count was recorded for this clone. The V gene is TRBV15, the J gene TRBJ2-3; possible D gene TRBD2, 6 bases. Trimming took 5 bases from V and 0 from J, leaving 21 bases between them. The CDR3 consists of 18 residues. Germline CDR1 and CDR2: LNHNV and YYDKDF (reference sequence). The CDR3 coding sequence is TGTGCCACCAGCGCCCGGGAGTGGGGCGGAAAAAGCACAGATACGCAGTATTTT. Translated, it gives CATSAREWGGKSTDTQYF.

The CDR3 DNA reads TGTGCCTGGAGTGTATGGGTCAGGCCTGGCGGTGAGCAGTTCTTC. This gives the protein CAWSVWVRPGGEQFF. The chain uses TRBV30 and TRBJ2-1; no reliable D call. V lost 0 bases to trimming and J lost 9 bases, with 18 bases between them. Germline CDR1 GTSNPN, CDR2 SVGIG (reference sequence). This CDR3 contains 15 residues.

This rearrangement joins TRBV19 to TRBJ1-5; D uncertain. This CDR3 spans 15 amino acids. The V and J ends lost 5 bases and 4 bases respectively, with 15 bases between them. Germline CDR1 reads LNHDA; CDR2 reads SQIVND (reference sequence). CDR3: CASSFGQAPNQPQHF. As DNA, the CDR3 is TGTGCCAGTAGTTTCGGGCAGGCGCCTAATCAGCCCCAGCATTTT.

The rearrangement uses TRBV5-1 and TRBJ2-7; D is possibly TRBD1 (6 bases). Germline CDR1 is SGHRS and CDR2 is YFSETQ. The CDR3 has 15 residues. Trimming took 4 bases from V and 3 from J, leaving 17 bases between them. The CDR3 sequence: CASSPGRDIFYEQYF. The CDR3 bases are TGCGCCAGCAGCCCCGGAAGGGACATATTCTACGAGCAGTACTTC.

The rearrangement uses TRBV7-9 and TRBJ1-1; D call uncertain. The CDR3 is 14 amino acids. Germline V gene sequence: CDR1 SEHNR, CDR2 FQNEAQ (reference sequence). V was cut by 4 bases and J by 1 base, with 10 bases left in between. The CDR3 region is CASSSSEPNTEAFF. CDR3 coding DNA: TGTGCCAGCAGCTCTTCAGAACCGAACACTGAAGCTTTCTTT.

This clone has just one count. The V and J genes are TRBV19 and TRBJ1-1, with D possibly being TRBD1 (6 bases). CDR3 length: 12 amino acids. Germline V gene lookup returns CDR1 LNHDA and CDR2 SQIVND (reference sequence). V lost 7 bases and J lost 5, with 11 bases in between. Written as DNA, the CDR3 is TGTGCCAGTAACCACAGGGCAACTGAAGCTTTCTTT. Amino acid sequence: CASNHRATEAFF.

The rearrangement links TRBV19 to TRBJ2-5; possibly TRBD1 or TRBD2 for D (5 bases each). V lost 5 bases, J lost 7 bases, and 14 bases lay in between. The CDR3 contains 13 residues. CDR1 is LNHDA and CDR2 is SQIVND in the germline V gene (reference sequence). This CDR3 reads CASSPWGLGTQYF. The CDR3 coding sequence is TGTGCCAGTAGTCCTTGGGGGTTAGGGACCCAGTACTTC.

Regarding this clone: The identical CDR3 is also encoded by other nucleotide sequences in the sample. CDR3 residues: CASSKTGDYGYTF. DNA for the CDR3: TGTGCCAGCAGCAAGACAGGGGACTATGGCTACACCTTC. The chain carries TRBV6-1 and TRBJ1-2, with 8 bases that match TRBD1. This CDR3 has 13 amino acids. Germline V gene data show CDR1 as MNHNS and CDR2 as SASEGT. V lost 6 bases to trimming and J lost 3 bases; unmatched junction nucleotides: 3.

CDR3 nucleotide sequence: TGTGCCAGCAGAGACCTCGGGACAGGGTACGATCAGCCCCAGCATTTT. This sequence encodes CASRDLGTGYDQPQHF. The V call is TRBV2, the J call TRBJ1-5; 9 nucleotides align to TRBD1. The CDR3 length is 16 residues. Germline CDR1 is SNHLY and CDR2 is FYNNEI. The J segment lost 5 bases and the V segment lost 6 bases, leaving 11 bases of the junction unmatched.

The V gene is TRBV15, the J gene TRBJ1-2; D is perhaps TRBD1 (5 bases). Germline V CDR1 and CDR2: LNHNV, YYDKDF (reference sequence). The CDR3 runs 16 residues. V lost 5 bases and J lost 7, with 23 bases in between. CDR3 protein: CATSGDETVSDGGYTF. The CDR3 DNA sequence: TGTGCCACCAGCGGCGACGAGACAGTTTCCGATGGTGGCTACACCTTC.

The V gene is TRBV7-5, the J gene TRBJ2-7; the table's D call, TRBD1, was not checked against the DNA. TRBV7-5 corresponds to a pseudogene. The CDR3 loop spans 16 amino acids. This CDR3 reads CARSLAPGARHYEQYF. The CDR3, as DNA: TGTGCCAGAAGCTTAGCGCCAGGGGCTAGACACTACGAGCAGTACTTC.

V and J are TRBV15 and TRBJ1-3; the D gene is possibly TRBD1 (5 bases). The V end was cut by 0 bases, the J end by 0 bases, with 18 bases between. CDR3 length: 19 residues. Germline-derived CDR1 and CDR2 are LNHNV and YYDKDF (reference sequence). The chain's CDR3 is CATSRDFGAGRASGNTIYF. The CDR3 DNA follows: TGTGCCACCAGCAGAGATTTCGGGGCAGGCCGGGCCTCTGGAAACACCATATATTTT.

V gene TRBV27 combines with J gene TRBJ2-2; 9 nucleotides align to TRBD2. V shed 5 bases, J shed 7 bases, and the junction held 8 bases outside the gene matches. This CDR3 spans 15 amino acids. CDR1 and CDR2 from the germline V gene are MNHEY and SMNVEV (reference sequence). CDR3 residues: CASSTTIAGVGELFF. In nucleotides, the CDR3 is TGTGCCAGCAGTACCACAATAGCGGGAGTCGGGGAGCTGTTTTTT.

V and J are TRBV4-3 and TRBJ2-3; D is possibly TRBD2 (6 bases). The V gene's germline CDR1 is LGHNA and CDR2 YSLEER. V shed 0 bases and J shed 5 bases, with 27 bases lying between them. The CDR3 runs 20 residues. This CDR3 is CASSQDPTVSGGRRGDTQYF. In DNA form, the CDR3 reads TGCGCCAGCAGCCAAGATCCCACCGTATCAGGAGGGAGGCGGGGAGATACGCAGTATTTT.

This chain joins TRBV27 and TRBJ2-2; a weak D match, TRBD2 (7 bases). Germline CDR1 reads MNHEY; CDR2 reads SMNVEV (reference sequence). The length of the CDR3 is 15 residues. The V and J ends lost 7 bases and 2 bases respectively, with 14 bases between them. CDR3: CASTEGGDNTGELFF. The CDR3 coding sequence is TGTGCCAGCACCGAAGGGGGGGACAACACCGGGGAGCTGTTTTTT.

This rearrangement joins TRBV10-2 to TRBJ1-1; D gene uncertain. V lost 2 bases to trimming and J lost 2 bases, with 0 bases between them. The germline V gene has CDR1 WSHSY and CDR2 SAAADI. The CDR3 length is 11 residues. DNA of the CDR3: TGCGCCAGCAGTGAGAACACTGAAGCTTTCTTT. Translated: CASSENTEAFF.

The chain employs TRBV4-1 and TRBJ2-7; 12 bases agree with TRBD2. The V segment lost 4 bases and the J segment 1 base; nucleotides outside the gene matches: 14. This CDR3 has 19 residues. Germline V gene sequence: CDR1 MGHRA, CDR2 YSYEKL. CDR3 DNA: TGCGCCAGCAGCCCTGTCGGCCTAGCGGGAGGGCCGGTATCCTACGAGCAGTACTTC. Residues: CASSPVGLAGGPVSYEQYF.

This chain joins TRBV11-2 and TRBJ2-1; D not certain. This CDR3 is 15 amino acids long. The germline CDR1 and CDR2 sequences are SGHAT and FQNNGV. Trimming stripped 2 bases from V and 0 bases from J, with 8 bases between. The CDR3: CASSLILGSYNEQFF. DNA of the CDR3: TGTGCCAGCAGCTTAATACTGGGCTCCTACAATGAGCAGTTCTTC.

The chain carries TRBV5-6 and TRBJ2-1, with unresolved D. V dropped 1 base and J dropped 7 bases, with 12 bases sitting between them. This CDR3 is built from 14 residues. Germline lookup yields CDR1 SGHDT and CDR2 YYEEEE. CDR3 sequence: CASSLSSLGNEQFF. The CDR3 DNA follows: TGTGCCAGCAGCTTGTCCTCCCTTGGGAATGAGCAGTTCTTC. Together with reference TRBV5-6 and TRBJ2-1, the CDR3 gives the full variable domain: DAGVTQSPTHLIKTRGQQVTLRCSPKSGHDTVSWYQQALGQGPQFIFQYYEEEERQRGNFPDRFSGHQFPNYSSELNVNALLLGDSALYLCASSLSSLGNEQFFGPGTRLTVL.

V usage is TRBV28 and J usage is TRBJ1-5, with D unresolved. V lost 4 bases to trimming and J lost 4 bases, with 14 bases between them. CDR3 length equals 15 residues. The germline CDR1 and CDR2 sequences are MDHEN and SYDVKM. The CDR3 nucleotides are TGTGCCAGCAGTTCGGACGGGAATGGGAATCAGCCCCAGCATTTT. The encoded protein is CASSSDGNGNQPQHF.

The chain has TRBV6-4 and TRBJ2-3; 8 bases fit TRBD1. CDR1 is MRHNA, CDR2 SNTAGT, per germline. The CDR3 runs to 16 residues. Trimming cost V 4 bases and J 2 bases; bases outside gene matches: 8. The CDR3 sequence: CASSVPGGQITDTQYF. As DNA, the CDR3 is TGTGCCAGCAGTGTCCCAGGGGGCCAAATCACAGATACGCAGTATTTT.